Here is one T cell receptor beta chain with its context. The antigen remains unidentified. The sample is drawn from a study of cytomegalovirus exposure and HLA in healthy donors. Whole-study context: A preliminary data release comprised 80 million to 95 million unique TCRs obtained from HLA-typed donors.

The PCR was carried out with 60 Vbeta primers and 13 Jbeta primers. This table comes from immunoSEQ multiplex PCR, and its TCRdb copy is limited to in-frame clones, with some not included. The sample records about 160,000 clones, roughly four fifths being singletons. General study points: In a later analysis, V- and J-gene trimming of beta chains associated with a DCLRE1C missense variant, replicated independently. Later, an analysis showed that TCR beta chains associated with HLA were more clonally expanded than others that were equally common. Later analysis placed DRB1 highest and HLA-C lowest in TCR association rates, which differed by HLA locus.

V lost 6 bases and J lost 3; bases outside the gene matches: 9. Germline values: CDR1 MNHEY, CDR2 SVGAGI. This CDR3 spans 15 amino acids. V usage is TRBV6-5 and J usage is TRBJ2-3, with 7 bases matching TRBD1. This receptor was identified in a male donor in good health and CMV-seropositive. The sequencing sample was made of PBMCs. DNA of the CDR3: TGTGCCAGCAGCCAACTTGGGACAGAGACAGATACGCAGTATTTT. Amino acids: CASSQLGTETDTQYF.